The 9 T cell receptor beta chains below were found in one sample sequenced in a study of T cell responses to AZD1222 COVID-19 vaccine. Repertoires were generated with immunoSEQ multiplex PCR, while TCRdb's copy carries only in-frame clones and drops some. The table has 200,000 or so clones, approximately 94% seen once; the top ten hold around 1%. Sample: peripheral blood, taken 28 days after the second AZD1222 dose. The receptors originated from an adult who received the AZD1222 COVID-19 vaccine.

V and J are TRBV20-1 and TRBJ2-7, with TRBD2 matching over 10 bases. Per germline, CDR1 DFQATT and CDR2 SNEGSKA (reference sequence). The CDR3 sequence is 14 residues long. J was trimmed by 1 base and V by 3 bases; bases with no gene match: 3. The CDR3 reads CSASSGGLSYEQYF. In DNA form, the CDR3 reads TGCAGTGCTAGTAGCGGGGGGCTGTCCTACGAGCAGTACTTC.

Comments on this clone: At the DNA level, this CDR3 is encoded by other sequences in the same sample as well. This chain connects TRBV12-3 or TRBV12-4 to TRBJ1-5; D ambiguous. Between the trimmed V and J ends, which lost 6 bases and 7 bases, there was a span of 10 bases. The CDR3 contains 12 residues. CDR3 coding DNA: TGTGCCAGCAGCCCAACTGGGCAGCCCCAGCATTTT. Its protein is CASSPTGQPQHF.

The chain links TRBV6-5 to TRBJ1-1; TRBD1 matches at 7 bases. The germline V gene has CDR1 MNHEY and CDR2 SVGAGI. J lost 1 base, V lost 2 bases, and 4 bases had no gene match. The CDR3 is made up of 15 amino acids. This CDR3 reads CASSYGGTANTEAFF. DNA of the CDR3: TGTGCCAGCAGTTACGGGGGGACAGCGAACACTGAAGCTTTCTTT.

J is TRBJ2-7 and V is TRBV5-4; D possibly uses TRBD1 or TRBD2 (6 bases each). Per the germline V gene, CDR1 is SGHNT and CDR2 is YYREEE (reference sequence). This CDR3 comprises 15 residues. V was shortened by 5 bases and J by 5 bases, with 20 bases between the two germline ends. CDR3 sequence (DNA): TGTGCCAGCAGAGAGGGGGGCAGGGCAGGAAACGAGCAGTACTTC. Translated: CASREGGRAGNEQYF.

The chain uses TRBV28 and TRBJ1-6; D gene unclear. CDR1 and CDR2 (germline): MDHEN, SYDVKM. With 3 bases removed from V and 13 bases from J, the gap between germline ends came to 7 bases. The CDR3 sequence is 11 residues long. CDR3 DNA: TGTGCCAGCAGTTTTGCGGGGCCCCTCCACTTT. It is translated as CASSFAGPLHF.

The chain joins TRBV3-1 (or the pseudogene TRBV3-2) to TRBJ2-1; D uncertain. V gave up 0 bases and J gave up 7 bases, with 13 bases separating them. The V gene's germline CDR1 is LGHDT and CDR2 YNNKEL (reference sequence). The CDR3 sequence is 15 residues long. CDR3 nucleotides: TGTGCCAGCAGCCAAGATCCCGGCGGTAGGAATGAGCAGTTCTTC. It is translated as CASSQDPGGRNEQFF.

CDR3 in DNA: TGTGCCAGCAGCCCCCGGACTGTTAGCACAGATACGCAGTATTTT. As protein: CASSPRTVSTDTQYF. This chain uses TRBV7-3 with TRBJ2-3, with D possibly matching TRBD2 (5 bases). Germline V gives CDR1 SGHTA, CDR2 FQGTGA. The CDR3 is made up of 15 amino acids. Trimming took 5 bases from V and 0 from J, leaving 12 bases between them.

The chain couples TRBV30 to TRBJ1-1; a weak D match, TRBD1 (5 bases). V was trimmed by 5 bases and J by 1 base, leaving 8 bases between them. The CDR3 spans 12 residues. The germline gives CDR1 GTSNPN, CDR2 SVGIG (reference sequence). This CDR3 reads CAWGRGNTEAFF. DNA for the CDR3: TGTGCCTGGGGAAGGGGGAACACTGAAGCTTTCTTT.

CDR3 in amino acids: CASSPRTDGYTF. The CDR3 DNA is TGTGCCAGCAGTCCAAGGACGGATGGCTACACCTTC. This sequence joins TRBV28 and TRBJ1-2; the D is unclear. Trimming shortened V by 5 bases and J by 6 bases, and 10 bases separated the two germline ends. CDR3 length equals 12 residues. Germline V CDR1 and CDR2: MDHEN, SYDVKM.